Below, 7 T cell receptor beta chains from the same sample are listed, as sequenced in a study of shared clonotypes between healthy human individuals. Libraries were prepared by immunoSEQ multiplex PCR; TCRdb keeps only in-frame clonotypes and omits some of them. The table includes approximately 1.5 million clones, around 98% detected once. The specimen was naive CD4+ T cells sorted from blood. The subset denotes: CD45RA+ positively selected. All receptors come from a man in his thirties or forties in good health.

The chain couples TRBV11-3 to TRBJ2-1; D uncertain. The CDR3 consists of 13 residues. Germline assignment: CDR1 SGHNT and CDR2 YENEEA. V dropped 5 bases and J dropped 5 bases, with 10 bases sitting between them. The CDR3 nucleotides are TGTGCCAGCAGCAAGGACCAAAACAATGAGCAGTTCTTC. Residues: CASSKDQNNEQFF.

The gene calls are TRBV13 and TRBJ2-3; D unresolved. Germline CDR1 is PRHDT and CDR2 is FYEKMQ (reference sequence). This CDR3 is 19 amino acids long. With 0 bases removed from V and 0 bases from J, the gap between germline ends came to 19 bases. The CDR3 is CASSLGGPLGGPSTDTQYF. Here the CDR3 DNA reads TGTGCCAGCAGCTTAGGGGGTCCCTTGGGCGGACCTAGCACAGATACGCAGTATTTT.

V gene TRBV7-2 combines with J gene TRBJ2-5, with D possibly TRBD1 on 6 matching bases. The V end was cut by 1 base, the J end by 4 bases, with 19 bases between. The CDR3 covers 17 residues. Germline CDR1 is SGHTA and CDR2 is FQGNSA. The CDR3 sequence: CASSLVPTGINRETQYF. The CDR3 bases are TGTGCCAGCAGCTTAGTTCCTACAGGGATCAATAGAGAGACCCAGTACTTC.

The rearrangement links TRBV7-2 to TRBJ2-1; the D is unclear. The ends were cut back, 1 base at V and 0 bases at J, with 10 bases in the middle. The CDR3 has 16 residues. From germline, CDR1 is SGHTA and CDR2 FQGNSA. The DNA for the CDR3 is TGTGCCAGCAGCTTAGAACTCCCAAGCTCCTACAATGAGCAGTTCTTC. It is translated as CASSLELPSSYNEQFF. The entire variable domain, with the rest obtained from reference TRBV7-2 and TRBJ2-1, is as follows: GAGVSQSPSNKVTEKGKDVELRCDPISGHTALYWYRQSLGQGLEFLIYFQGNSAPDKSGLPSDRFSAERTGGSVSTLTIQRTQQEDSAVYLCASSLELPSSYNEQFFGPGTRLTVL.

This sequence joins TRBV12-2 and TRBJ2-7; the table's D call, TRBD1, was not checked against the DNA. TRBV12-2 is a listed pseudogene. The CDR3 spans 13 residues. CDR3 loop: CASRVGSSYEQYF. CDR3 sequence (DNA): TGTGCAAGTCGCGTGGGCTCCTCCTACGAGCAGTACTTC.

The chain recombines TRBV4-1 with TRBJ1-2; TRBD1 matches at 8 bases. J was trimmed by 7 bases and V by 4 bases; bases with no gene match: 5. Looked up from germline, CDR1 is MGHRA and CDR2 is YSYEKL. The length of the CDR3 is 13 residues. In nucleotides, the CDR3 is TGCGCCAGCAGCCCCCCAGACAGGGGTGGCTACACCTTC. Translating it yields CASSPPDRGGYTF.

The DNA for the CDR3 is TGTGCCAGCAGCCCCCAGGCGGGCCCCTCCTACGAGCAGTACTTC. It codes for CASSPQAGPSYEQYF. The chain links TRBV5-4 to TRBJ2-7; TRBD2 is a possible D gene (5 bases). CDR1 is SGHNT and CDR2 is YYREEE in the germline V gene (reference sequence). V shed 4 bases and J shed 0 bases, with 14 bases lying between them. The CDR3 is 15 residues long.